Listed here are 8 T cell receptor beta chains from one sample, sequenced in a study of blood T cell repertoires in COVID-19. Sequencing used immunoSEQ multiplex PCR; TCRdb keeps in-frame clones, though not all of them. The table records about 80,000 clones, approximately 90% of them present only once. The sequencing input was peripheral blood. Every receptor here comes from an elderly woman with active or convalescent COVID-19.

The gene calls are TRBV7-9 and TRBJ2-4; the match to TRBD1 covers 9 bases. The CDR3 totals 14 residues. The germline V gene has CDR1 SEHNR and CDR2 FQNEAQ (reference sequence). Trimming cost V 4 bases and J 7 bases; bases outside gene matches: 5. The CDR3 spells CASSWGQGGNIQYF. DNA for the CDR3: TGTGCCAGCAGCTGGGGACAGGGTGGTAACATTCAGTACTTC.

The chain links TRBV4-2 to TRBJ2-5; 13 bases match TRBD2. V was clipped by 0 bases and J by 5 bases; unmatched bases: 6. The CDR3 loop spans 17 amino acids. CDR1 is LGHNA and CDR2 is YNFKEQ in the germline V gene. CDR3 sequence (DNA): TGTGCCAGCAGCCAAGAACTAGCGGGGGGGAGTCGCGAGACCCAGTACTTC. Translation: CASSQELAGGSRETQYF.

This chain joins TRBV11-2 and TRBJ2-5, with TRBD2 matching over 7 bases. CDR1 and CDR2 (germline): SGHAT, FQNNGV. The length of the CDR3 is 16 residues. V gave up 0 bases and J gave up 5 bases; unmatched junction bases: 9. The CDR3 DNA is TGTGCCAGCAGCTTAGATCCCAGAGCGGGACTGGAGACCCAGTACTTC. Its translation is CASSLDPRAGLETQYF.

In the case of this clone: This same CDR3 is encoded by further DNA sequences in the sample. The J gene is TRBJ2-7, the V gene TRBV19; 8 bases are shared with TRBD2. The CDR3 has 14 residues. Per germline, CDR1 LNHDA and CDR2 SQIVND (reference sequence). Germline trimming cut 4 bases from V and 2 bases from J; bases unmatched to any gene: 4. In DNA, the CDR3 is TGTGCCAGTAGTACGGGGACTAGAACCTACGAGCAGTACTTC. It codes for CASSTGTRTYEQYF.

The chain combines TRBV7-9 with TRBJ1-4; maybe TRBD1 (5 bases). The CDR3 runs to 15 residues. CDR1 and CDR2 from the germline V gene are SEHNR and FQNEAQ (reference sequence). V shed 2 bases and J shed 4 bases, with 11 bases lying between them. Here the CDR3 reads CASSLQGKVNEKLFF. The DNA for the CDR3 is TGTGCCAGCAGCTTACAGGGAAAAGTTAATGAAAAACTGTTTTTT.

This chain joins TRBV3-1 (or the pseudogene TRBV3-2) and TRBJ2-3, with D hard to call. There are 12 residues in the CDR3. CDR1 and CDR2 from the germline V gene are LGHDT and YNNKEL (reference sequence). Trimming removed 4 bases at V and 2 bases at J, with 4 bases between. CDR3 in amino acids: CASSLSTDTQYF. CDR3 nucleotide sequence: TGTGCCAGCAGCCTATCCACAGATACGCAGTATTTT.

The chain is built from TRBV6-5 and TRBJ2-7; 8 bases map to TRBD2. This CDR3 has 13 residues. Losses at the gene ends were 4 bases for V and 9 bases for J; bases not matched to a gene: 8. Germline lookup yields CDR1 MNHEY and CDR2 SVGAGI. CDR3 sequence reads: CASSSGTRSGQYF. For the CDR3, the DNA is TGTGCCAGCAGTTCCGGGACTAGGTCCGGGCAGTACTTC.

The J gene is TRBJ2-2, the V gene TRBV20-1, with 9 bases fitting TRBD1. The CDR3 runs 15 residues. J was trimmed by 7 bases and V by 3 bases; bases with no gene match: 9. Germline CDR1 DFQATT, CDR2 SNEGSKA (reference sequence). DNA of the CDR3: TGCAGTGCTAGTCCACAGACAGGGGGTATCGGGGAGCTGTTTTTT. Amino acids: CSASPQTGGIGELFF.